This T cell receptor (beta chain) stems from a study of regulatory T cells in long-lasting Graves disease. Whole-study context: Graves' cases, newly diagnosed, had used antithyroid drugs under 3 months. The study's findings and limits: Newly diagnosed Graves' patients exceeded persistent ones in TCR diversity. Persistent patients shared more public clonotypes (over 2,500) than new patients (roughly 970).

Researchers made TCR beta libraries by using iRepertoire HTBI primers and running Arm-PCR on CDR3 regions. A single record per CDR3 protein comes from TCRdb applying MiXCR to the multiplex PCR reads. The top ten clones hold roughly 20% of a sample with roughly 380,000 distinct CDR3 sequences, about a sixth of them seen once. The sample's time point: newly diagnosed GD, antithyroid drugs for less than 3 months. TCR sequences were obtained from RNA taken from PBMCs. Staff drew approximately 9.3 milliliters of peripheral blood into EDTA tubes. This clonotype appeared many times. Its antigen is currently unknown. This clonotype was obtained from a female donor with Graves disease. The source material was peripheral blood mononuclear cells (PBMCs), sampled at new diagnosis, from a patient treated with antithyroid drugs.

Here the CDR3 reads CASRDRTGPTSNTGELFF. For the CDR3, the DNA is TGTGCCAGCAGGGATCGGACAGGTCCGACCTCGAACACCGGGGAGCTGTTTTTT. V gene TRBV12-3 or TRBV12-4 combines with J gene TRBJ2-2, with TRBD1 identical over 7 bases. J lost 0 bases, V lost 6 bases, and 13 bases had no gene match. The CDR3 loop spans 18 amino acids.